What follows are 31 T cell receptor beta chains derived from one specimen sequenced in a study of cytomegalovirus exposure and HLA in healthy donors. Profiling relied on immunoSEQ multiplex PCR, and the TCRdb table lists in-frame clones only, not all of them. The sample has about 240,000 clones, around 88% seen once; the top ten hold 0.95% to 1.5%. The sample consisted of PBMCs. Receptors originate from a woman aged 25-40 years in good health and CMV-seropositive.

This clone was recorded at least ten times. The chain carries TRBV7-8 and TRBJ1-1, with TRBD1 matching over 8 bases. The CDR3 length is 13 residues. Germline lookup yields CDR1 SGHVS and CDR2 FQNEAQ. The V gene end was trimmed by 8 bases and the J gene end by 11 bases; junction bases not matched to a gene: 13. The CDR3 loop reads CASGLLGTGSAFF. CDR3 in DNA: TGTGCCAGCGGGCTTTTAGGGACAGGCTCTGCTTTCTTT.

The rearrangement joins TRBV11-3 to TRBJ2-6; a possible D gene is TRBD1 (5 bases). This CDR3 spans 15 amino acids. V was cut by 0 bases and J by 4 bases, with 7 bases left in between. Looked up from germline, CDR1 is SGHNT and CDR2 is YENEEA. As DNA, the CDR3 is TGTGCCAGCAGCTTAGAATCAGGGGGGGCCAACGTCCTGACTTTC. Amino acid sequence: CASSLESGGANVLTF.

CDR3 coding DNA: TGTGCTAGTGCCCTGGGCCTCCTAGAAGCTTTCTTT. This translates into CASALGLLEAFF. The chain has TRBV12-5 and TRBJ1-1; D call uncertain. The CDR3 spans 12 residues. Trimming pared 7 bases from V and 8 bases from J, leaving 14 bases between. The germline CDR1 and CDR2 sequences are LGHNT and FRNRAP.

The chain uses TRBV28 and TRBJ2-7, with 7 positions matching TRBD2. The length of the CDR3 is 17 residues. With V trimmed by 4 bases and J by 2 bases, 14 bases remained unmatched. The germline V gene encodes CDR1 MDHEN and CDR2 SYDVKM. DNA for the CDR3: TGTGCCAGCAGTTCTCCGATCCGGGACTACCAACCCTACGAGCAGTACTTC. This codes for CASSSPIRDYQPYEQYF.

The rearrangement uses TRBV14 and TRBJ2-7; D is perhaps TRBD1 (6 bases). Germline V CDR1 and CDR2: SGHDN, FVKESK. The CDR3 totals 13 residues. V lost 3 bases to trimming and J lost 1 base, with 7 bases between them. The CDR3 spells CASSHRGSYEQYF. The CDR3 DNA sequence: TGTGCCAGCAGCCACAGGGGTTCCTACGAGCAGTACTTC.

The chain has TRBV28 and TRBJ1-4; 7 bases align to TRBD1. Germline assignment: CDR1 MDHEN and CDR2 SYDVKM. The ends lost 7 bases at V and 13 bases at J; junction bases unmatched: 15. The CDR3 consists of 14 residues. The CDR3 reads CASTETGFKARLFF. The CDR3 bases are TGTGCCAGCACCGAGACAGGGTTTAAGGCAAGACTGTTTTTT. Full variable domain (remainder filled in from reference TRBV28 and TRBJ1-4): DVKVTQSSRYLVKRTGEKVFLECVQDMDHENMFWYRQDPGLGLRLIYFSYDVKMKEKGDIPEGYSVSREKKERFSLILESASTNQTSMYLCASTETGFKARLFFGSGTQLSVL.

This rearrangement joins TRBV28 to TRBJ2-7; D remains ambiguous. The V end was cut by 5 bases, the J end by 1 base, with 9 bases between. Germline CDR1 reads MDHEN; CDR2 reads SYDVKM. The CDR3 runs to 13 residues. DNA for the CDR3: TGTGCCAGCAGTCCCGGCAGGTCCTACGAGCAGTACTTC. This sequence encodes CASSPGRSYEQYF.

The V call is TRBV11-2, the J call TRBJ2-2, with 8 positions matching TRBD1. CDR3 length equals 16 residues. Trimming removed 5 bases from V and 4 bases from J; junction bases left unmatched: 9. Germline V CDR1 and CDR2: SGHAT, FQNNGV. CDR3 sequence (DNA): TGTGCCAGCAGCCCCCGGACAGGGACGACCACCGGGGAGCTGTTTTTT. It is translated as CASSPRTGTTTGELFF.

This chain connects TRBV5-4 to TRBJ2-3; 12 bases line up with TRBD2. Germline CDR1 is SGHNT and CDR2 is YYREEE (reference sequence). The trim removed 0 bases at V and 6 bases at J, leaving 11 bases unmatched. This CDR3 region has 18 residues. This CDR3 reads CASSLETSGGSDGDTQYF. The CDR3 region has the DNA TGTGCCAGCAGCTTGGAGACTAGCGGGGGCTCCGACGGTGATACGCAGTATTTT.

The V gene is TRBV5-1, the J gene TRBJ1-2, with 10 bases fitting TRBD1. J was trimmed by 0 bases and V by 2 bases; bases with no gene match: 1. CDR1 is SGHRS and CDR2 is YFSETQ in the germline V gene. The CDR3 runs to 15 residues. CDR3 sequence: CASSFGQGANYGYTF. Written as DNA, the CDR3 is TGCGCCAGCAGCTTCGGACAGGGGGCTAACTATGGCTACACCTTC.

This clone appeared a few times. J is TRBJ2-7 and V is TRBV4-1; D is perhaps TRBD1 (6 bases). This CDR3 spans 14 amino acids. V was pared by 4 bases and J by 3 bases, with 13 bases between. The germline gives CDR1 MGHRA, CDR2 YSYEKL. This CDR3 reads CASSLPGDDYEQYF. In nucleotides, the CDR3 is TGCGCCAGCAGCCTACCAGGGGACGACTACGAGCAGTACTTC.

The chain joins TRBV15 to TRBJ2-3; TRBD2 might be the D (6 bases). The germline V and J ends were trimmed by 1 base and 0 bases, with 11 bases remaining between them. The CDR3 spans 16 residues. Per germline, CDR1 LNHNV and CDR2 YYDKDF (reference sequence). CDR3 amino acids: CATSRVFGGSTDTQYF. As DNA, the CDR3 is TGTGCCACCAGCAGAGTTTTCGGGGGAAGCACAGATACGCAGTATTTT.

CDR3 nucleotides: TGTGCCAGCAGTTTATCGGGGACAGGGTCGAAAAAACTGTTTTTT. It is translated as CASSLSGTGSKKLFF. J is TRBJ1-4 and V is TRBV28; TRBD1 agrees at 9 bases. Germline V lookup: CDR1 MDHEN, CDR2 SYDVKM. The ends lost 1 base at V and 9 bases at J; junction bases unmatched: 6. CDR3 length equals 15 residues.

As concerns this clone: At the DNA level, this CDR3 is encoded by other sequences in the same sample as well. The chain employs TRBV7-9 and TRBJ2-7; no clear D gene. Germline V gene lookup returns CDR1 SEHNR and CDR2 FQNEAQ (reference sequence). Trimming left V 5 bases short and J 4 bases short, with 12 bases between. The CDR3 is made up of 13 amino acids. The CDR3: CASSGYQIYEQYF. The CDR3 DNA reads TGTGCCAGCAGCGGTTACCAGATTTACGAGCAGTACTTC.

This rearrangement joins TRBV5-6 to TRBJ2-7, with D perhaps matching TRBD2 (6 bases). Looked up from germline, CDR1 is SGHDT and CDR2 is YYEEEE. Trimming pared 3 bases from V and 0 bases from J, leaving 19 bases between. The length of the CDR3 is 17 residues. Written as DNA, the CDR3 is TGTGCCAGCAGCTGGGGTTGGGGTGGCGGGGACTCCTACGAGCAGTACTTC. Its protein is CASSWGWGGGDSYEQYF. The full variable domain, its missing parts supplied by reference TRBV5-6 and TRBJ2-7, is DAGVTQSPTHLIKTRGQQVTLRCSPKSGHDTVSWYQQALGQGPQFIFQYYEEEERQRGNFPDRFSGHQFPNYSSELNVNALLLGDSALYLCASSWGWGGGDSYEQYFGPGTRLTVT.

This clone showed up just once. The gene calls are TRBV27 and TRBJ2-1; 8 nucleotides agree with TRBD1. CDR3 length: 16 residues. The germline CDR1 and CDR2 sequences are MNHEY and SMNVEV (reference sequence). V shed 7 bases and J 8 bases; nucleotides not matched to a gene: 16. The CDR3 loop reads CASTPLGTGYDDEQFF. CDR3 nucleotides: TGTGCCAGCACACCCCTAGGGACAGGCTACGACGATGAGCAGTTCTTC.

Here the CDR3 reads CASRLREEIEAFF. DNA for the CDR3: TGTGCCAGCCGCCTCAGGGAGGAGATTGAAGCTTTCTTT. The rearrangement uses TRBV11-3 and TRBJ1-1, with TRBD1 as a possible D gene (5 bases). The CDR3 extends over 13 amino acids. V was clipped by 8 bases and J by 7 bases, with 17 bases between them. The germline gives CDR1 SGHNT, CDR2 YENEEA.

This clone was seen only a few times. V gene TRBV27 combines with J gene TRBJ2-3, with TRBD2 matching over 8 bases. V lost 5 bases to trimming and J lost 0 bases; unmatched junction nucleotides: 7. The CDR3 is 16 amino acids. Germline CDR1 is MNHEY and CDR2 is SMNVEV (reference sequence). This chain's CDR3 is CASSLRTSTSTDTQYF. DNA for the CDR3: TGTGCCAGCAGTCTCCGGACTAGCACGAGCACAGATACGCAGTATTTT.

The rearrangement joins TRBV11-2 to TRBJ1-1; a weak D match, TRBD1 (5 bases). V lost 5 bases and J lost 2, with 12 bases in between. This CDR3 has 14 residues. Germline V gene lookup returns CDR1 SGHAT and CDR2 FQNNGV. DNA of the CDR3: TGTGCCAGCAGCCCGACAGCGCGAAACACTGAAGCTTTCTTT. This sequence encodes CASSPTARNTEAFF.

This CDR3 is CASSSLEGYTF. The CDR3, as DNA: TGTGCCAGCAGCTCCCTTGAGGGCTACACCTTC. V usage is TRBV5-6 and J usage is TRBJ1-2; no firm D call. Germline assignment: CDR1 SGHDT and CDR2 YYEEEE. The CDR3 is made up of 11 amino acids. V was shortened by 3 bases and J by 8 bases, with 8 bases between the two germline ends. Together with reference TRBV5-6 and TRBJ1-2, the CDR3 gives the full variable domain: DAGVTQSPTHLIKTRGQQVTLRCSPKSGHDTVSWYQQALGQGPQFIFQYYEEEERQRGNFPDRFSGHQFPNYSSELNVNALLLGDSALYLCASSSLEGYTFGSGTRLTVV.

The CDR3 region is CASSLQGGGGNNEQFF. CDR3 DNA sequence: TGCGCCAGCAGCTTGCAAGGAGGGGGCGGGAACAATGAGCAGTTCTTC. The rearrangement uses TRBV5-1 and TRBJ2-1; weak D call: TRBD1 (7 bases). This CDR3 region has 16 residues. Trimming stripped 1 base from V and 5 bases from J, with 16 bases between. Germline CDR1 and CDR2: SGHRS and YFSETQ.

This clone has a single count. V gene TRBV15 combines with J gene TRBJ1-5; TRBD1 might be the D (5 bases). Germline lookup yields CDR1 LNHNV and CDR2 YYDKDF (reference sequence). Trimming left V 1 base short and J 5 bases short, with 12 bases between. CDR3 length: 15 amino acids. This CDR3 is CATSRGDSHDQPQHF. CDR3 DNA: TGTGCCACCAGCAGAGGAGACAGTCATGATCAGCCCCAGCATTTT.

The chain employs TRBV5-1 and TRBJ2-1, with 11 bases that match TRBD1. V trimming: 6 bases; J trimming: 5 bases; junction bases outside the gene matches: 7. Germline loops: CDR1 SGHRS, CDR2 YFSETQ. CDR3 size: 15 residues. CDR3 nucleotide sequence: TGCGCCAGCATTCGCGGGACAGGGGGGAACAATGAGCAGTTCTTC. Its protein product is CASIRGTGGNNEQFF. The entire variable domain, with the rest obtained from reference TRBV5-1 and TRBJ2-1, is as follows: KAGVTQTPRYLIKTRGQQVTLSCSPISGHRSVSWYQQTPGQGLQFLFEYFSETQRNKGNFPGRFSGRQFSNSRSEMNVSTLELGDSALYLCASIRGTGGNNEQFFGPGTRLTVL.

This clone was picked up many times. The genes are TRBV5-1 and TRBJ1-5, with TRBD1 identical over 9 bases. The germline CDR1 and CDR2 sequences are SGHRS and YFSETQ. The CDR3 has 15 residues. V lost 1 base and J lost 5; bases outside the gene matches: 4. DNA of the CDR3: TGCGCCAGCAGCTTGACAGGGGGCCAGGATCAGCCCCAGCATTTT. This codes for CASSLTGGQDQPQHF.

The rearrangement uses TRBV6-6 and TRBJ1-1; D gene uncertain. CDR1 and CDR2 from the germline V gene are MNHNY and SVGAGI (reference sequence). The V end was cut by 5 bases, the J end by 1 base, with 11 bases between. This CDR3 contains 14 residues. The DNA of the CDR3 is TGTGCCAGCAGTCGAGACTCGCGGAACACTGAAGCTTTCTTT. Amino acid sequence: CASSRDSRNTEAFF.

The chain has TRBV5-1 and TRBJ1-1, with 8 bases fitting TRBD1. The CDR3 consists of 13 residues. The germline V gene encodes CDR1 SGHRS and CDR2 YFSETQ. The trim removed 7 bases at V and 1 base at J, leaving 3 bases unmatched. Written as DNA, the CDR3 is TGCGCCAGCTATGGGACAGGGAACACTGAAGCTTTCTTT. This encodes CASYGTGNTEAFF. Together with reference TRBV5-1 and TRBJ1-1, the CDR3 gives the full variable domain: KAGVTQTPRYLIKTRGQQVTLSCSPISGHRSVSWYQQTPGQGLQFLFEYFSETQRNKGNFPGRFSGRQFSNSRSEMNVSTLELGDSALYLCASYGTGNTEAFFGQGTRLTVV.

This clone was counted only a few times. The genes are TRBV12-2 and TRBJ2-7; the table's D call, TRBD2, has no DNA check behind it. TRBV12-2 represents a pseudogene. This CDR3 comprises 20 residues. CDR3 DNA sequence: TGTGCAAGTCGCTTAGCCCACTCTCGGGCCTCAGCGGGAGACTACTACGAGCAGTACTTC. Amino acid sequence: CASRLAHSRASAGDYYEQYF.

In its sample, this clone was seen once. CDR3 residues: CASSFGTYAEAFF. CDR3 in DNA: TGCGCCAGCAGCTTCGGGACATATGCTGAAGCTTTCTTT. The chain carries TRBV5-1 and TRBJ1-1; maybe TRBD1 (6 bases). Trimming stripped 2 bases from V and 6 bases from J, with 11 bases between. This CDR3 has 13 residues. CDR1 is SGHRS and CDR2 is YFSETQ in the germline V gene.

This chain links TRBV4-1 with TRBJ2-7; maybe TRBD2 (7 bases). The CDR3 is 16 residues long. Germline-derived CDR1 and CDR2 are MGHRA and YSYEKL. Trimming left V 0 bases short and J 3 bases short, with 15 bases between. The CDR3 loop is CASSQDFSGGGYEQYF. CDR3 DNA: TGCGCCAGCAGCCAAGATTTCTCGGGGGGCGGCTACGAGCAGTACTTC.

This sequence joins TRBV5-4 and TRBJ2-1, with 8 bases matching TRBD2. This CDR3 has 13 amino acids. CDR1 and CDR2 from the germline V gene are SGHNT and YYREEE (reference sequence). The V segment lost 4 bases and the J segment 6 bases; nucleotides outside the gene matches: 3. The CDR3 is CASSVTSGNEQFF. Written as DNA, the CDR3 is TGTGCCAGCAGCGTCACTAGCGGCAATGAGCAGTTCTTC.

The chain has TRBV5-4 and TRBJ2-1; 10 bases match TRBD2. CDR3 length: 16 residues. Germline CDR1 reads SGHNT; CDR2 reads YYREEE (reference sequence). V shed 1 base, J shed 8 bases, and the junction held 9 bases outside the gene matches. The CDR3 sequence: CASSLLIAGGIDEQFF. The DNA for the CDR3 is TGTGCCAGCAGCTTGTTAATAGCGGGAGGTATCGATGAGCAGTTCTTC.